A single sample is the source of the 25 T cell receptor beta chains below, sequenced in a study of cytomegalovirus exposure and HLA in healthy donors. This PCR relied on a set of 60 Vbeta primers and 13 Jbeta primers. Measured with immunoSEQ multiplex PCR; TCRdb has only the in-frame clones, and not every one. The sample contains over 150,000 clones, roughly three quarters of which appear only once. Sequences were obtained from PBMCs. The receptors here all came from a woman aged 50 to 60 in good health and CMV-seropositive.

This chain connects TRBV7-2 to TRBJ2-2; maybe TRBD1 (6 bases). This CDR3 is 15 amino acids long. V dropped 5 bases and J dropped 0 bases, with 10 bases sitting between them. CDR1 is SGHTA and CDR2 is FQGNSA in the germline V gene. The CDR3 region has the DNA TGTGCCAGCAGCAGGGACACTTCGAACACCGGGGAGCTGTTTTTT. Translation: CASSRDTSNTGELFF.

The chain has TRBV30 and TRBJ1-4; possibly TRBD1 for D (5 bases). Trimming removed 0 bases at V and 6 bases at J, with 11 bases between. The CDR3 has 14 amino acids. Per germline, CDR1 GTSNPN and CDR2 SVGIG (reference sequence). CDR3 sequence (DNA): TGTGCCTGGAGTGTACGGGGGTTGGATGAAAAACTGTTTTTT. The encoded protein is CAWSVRGLDEKLFF.

This clone was seen just once. The chain uses TRBV11-2 and TRBJ2-5, with D uncertain. Germline CDR1 and CDR2: SGHAT and FQNNGV. The germline V and J ends were trimmed by 2 bases and 3 bases, with 7 bases remaining between them. There are 13 residues in the CDR3. The CDR3 loop is CASSLSREETQYF. The CDR3 DNA reads as TGTGCCAGCAGCTTAAGCCGGGAAGAGACCCAGTACTTC.

This sequence joins TRBV30 and TRBJ2-7, with 12 bases identical to TRBD2. V was pared by 5 bases and J by 3 bases, with 8 bases of the junction left unmatched. CDR1 GTSNPN and CDR2 SVGIG come from the germline V gene (reference sequence). This CDR3 spans 15 amino acids. The chain's CDR3 is CAWGGGTSGHYEQYF. DNA of the CDR3: TGTGCCTGGGGAGGTGGGACTAGCGGGCACTACGAGCAGTACTTC.

A few counts support this clone. This chain connects TRBV7-8 to TRBJ1-3, with D uncertain. Deletions cut 1 base from V and 4 bases from J, with 5 bases between. The CDR3 length is 13 residues. Germline V CDR1 and CDR2: SGHVS, FQNEAQ. CDR3 amino acids: CASSLGSGNTIYF. As DNA, the CDR3 is TGTGCCAGCAGCTTAGGTAGCGGAAACACCATATATTTT. Combining the CDR3 with reference TRBV7-8 and TRBJ1-3 gives the whole variable domain GAGVSQSPRYKVAKRGQDVALRCDPISGHVSLFWYQQALGQGPEFLTYFQNEAQLDKSGLPSDRFFAERPEGSVSTLKIQRTQQEDSAVYLCASSLGSGNTIYFGEGSWLTVV.

This clone has only a few counts. V usage is TRBV7-9 and J usage is TRBJ1-2, with D perhaps matching TRBD1 (5 bases). V was cut by 1 base and J by 7 bases, with 7 bases left in between. This CDR3 comprises 12 residues. Germline-derived CDR1 and CDR2 are SEHNR and FQNEAQ (reference sequence). CDR3 residues: CASSLEGAGYTF. DNA of the CDR3: TGTGCCAGCAGCTTAGAAGGGGCTGGCTACACCTTC.

The chain employs TRBV4-3 and TRBJ1-2; D gene ambiguous. The CDR3 has 16 residues. V was pared by 0 bases and J by 4 bases, with 15 bases between. CDR1 LGHNA and CDR2 YSLEER come from the germline V gene. The CDR3 loop is CASSQDIRGNRYGYTF. Written as DNA, the CDR3 is TGCGCCAGCAGCCAAGACATTAGAGGGAACCGCTATGGCTACACCTTC.

The rearrangement uses TRBV6-5 and TRBJ1-3; the match to TRBD1 covers 8 bases. From germline, CDR1 is MNHEY and CDR2 SVGAGI. The CDR3 contains 15 residues. With 4 bases clipped from V and 4 bases from J, the junction kept 6 bases outside the gene matches. The CDR3 DNA sequence: TGTGCCAGCAGTTTCAGCAGGGGGCGAGGAAACACCATATATTTT. It specifies CASSFSRGRGNTIYF.

J is TRBJ2-5 and V is TRBV18; no clear D. The CDR3 consists of 13 residues. Trimming took 3 bases from V and 2 from J, leaving 7 bases between them. Germline V gene sequence: CDR1 KGHSH, CDR2 LQKENI. The CDR3 DNA follows: TGTGCCAGCTCACCCCGCCAGCAAGAGACCCAGTACTTC. Protein product: CASSPRQQETQYF.

The gene calls are TRBV2 and TRBJ1-4, with 9 bases lining up with TRBD1. CDR1 is SNHLY and CDR2 is FYNNEI in the germline V gene. After removal of 6 bases from V and 7 bases from J, the junction contained 6 bases not matched to a gene. The CDR3 has 14 residues. In DNA, the CDR3 is TGTGCCAGCAGGACACAGGGGGCTTTTGAAAAACTGTTTTTT. This encodes CASRTQGAFEKLFF.

CDR3 region: CAWSGTYEQYF. CDR3 nucleotide sequence: TGTGCCTGGAGTGGGACTTACGAGCAGTACTTC. The rearrangement joins TRBV30 to TRBJ2-7; tentatively, D is TRBD2 (5 bases). The CDR3 has 11 amino acids. Trimming removed 1 base at V and 4 bases at J, with 5 bases between. Germline V gene data show CDR1 as GTSNPN and CDR2 as SVGIG (reference sequence).

This clone occurred once. This sequence joins TRBV5-5 and TRBJ2-3, with 7 positions matching TRBD1. The CDR3 extends over 13 amino acids. V shed 0 bases, J shed 6 bases, and the junction held 1 base outside the gene matches. Germline CDR1 reads SGHKS; CDR2 reads YYEKEE (reference sequence). The CDR3 protein is CASSLAGGDTQYF. The CDR3 nucleotides read TGTGCCAGCAGCTTGGCAGGGGGTGATACGCAGTATTTT. Using reference TRBV5-5 and TRBJ2-3 for the parts outside the CDR3, the full variable domain is DAGVTQSPTHLIKTRGQQVTLRCSPISGHKSVSWYQQVLGQGPQFIFQYYEKEERGRGNFPDRFSARQFPNYSSELNVNALLLGDSALYLCASSLAGGDTQYFGPGTRLTVL.

This clone appeared a single time. The gene calls are TRBV11-3 and TRBJ2-5; 10 nucleotides match TRBD1. This CDR3 has 18 amino acids. Germline trimming cut 1 base from V and 5 bases from J; bases unmatched to any gene: 13. The germline V gene encodes CDR1 SGHNT and CDR2 YENEEA. DNA for the CDR3: TGTGCCAGCAGCTTAGGGCTGACAGGGGGCGTTAGTAGGGAGACCCAGTACTTC. It encodes CASSLGLTGGVSRETQYF. Full variable domain (remainder filled in from reference TRBV11-3 and TRBJ2-5): EAGVVQSPRYKIIEKKQPVAFWCNPISGHNTLYWYLQNLGQGPELLIRYENEEAVDDSQLPKDRFSAERLKGVDSTLKIQPAELGDSAVYLCASSLGLTGGVSRETQYFGPGTRLLVL.

Only a few counts were recorded for this clone. At one of its ends the junction is not consistent with the germline gene, which may arise from a read error. This chain connects TRBV7-2 to TRBJ2-4; D not certain. The CDR3 is made up of 16 amino acids. Germline V CDR1 and CDR2: SGHTA, FQGNSA. The CDR3 loop reads CASSVSRSGPKNSQYF. The CDR3 DNA is TGTGCCAGCAGCGTAAGCCGGTCAGGTCCCAAAAACAGTCAGTACTTC.

This clone has just a few counts. This chain joins TRBV9 and TRBJ1-1; 9 bases align to TRBD1. The germline gives CDR1 SGDLS, CDR2 YYNGEE. The V segment lost 4 bases and the J segment 8 bases; nucleotides outside the gene matches: 9. This CDR3 comprises 14 residues. For the CDR3, the DNA is TGTGCCAGCAGCCCACGGACAGGGGTCATCGAAGCTTTCTTT. It translates to CASSPRTGVIEAFF.

The V gene is TRBV7-2, the J gene TRBJ2-1, with 11 bases aligning to TRBD2. The length of the CDR3 is 16 residues. Trimming cost V 5 bases and J 7 bases; bases outside gene matches: 10. Germline V gene data show CDR1 as SGHTA and CDR2 as FQGNSA. The DNA of the CDR3 is TGTGCCAGCAGCCTTCTAGCGGGAGGCGATTGGAATGAGCAGTTCTTC. Amino acid sequence: CASSLLAGGDWNEQFF.

The chain couples TRBV6-5 to TRBJ2-1, with D unresolved. CDR1 and CDR2 (germline): MNHEY, SVGAGI. Trimming took 7 bases from V and 3 from J, leaving 10 bases between them. This CDR3 has 13 residues. The CDR3 region has the DNA TGTGCCAGCATCAGTTCCGTCTACAATGAGCAGTTCTTC. This translates into CASISSVYNEQFF.

The V and J genes are TRBV29-1 and TRBJ2-5; 7 bases align to TRBD1. V lost 5 bases and J lost 1; bases outside the gene matches: 4. Germline loops: CDR1 SQVTM, CDR2 ANQGSEA. The CDR3 sequence is 13 residues long. The CDR3 is CSVRDSFQETQYF. The CDR3 coding sequence is TGCAGCGTTAGGGACAGCTTCCAAGAGACCCAGTACTTC.

Only one count was recorded for this clone. The chain combines TRBV28 with TRBJ2-2; 14 bases match TRBD2. The ends lost 3 bases at V and 7 bases at J; junction bases unmatched: 13. The V gene's germline CDR1 is MDHEN and CDR2 SYDVKM. The CDR3 totals 19 residues. CDR3 in DNA: TGTGCCAGCAGTTTCCACGGGACTAGCGGGAGTTCTATGATCGGGGAGCTGTTTTTT. It specifies CASSFHGTSGSSMIGELFF.

The chain is built from TRBV5-4 and TRBJ2-1, with D possibly TRBD2 on 5 matching bases. CDR1 and CDR2 from the germline V gene are SGHNT and YYREEE (reference sequence). This CDR3 has 13 residues. V lost 4 bases, J lost 12 bases, and 17 bases lay in between. CDR3 sequence reads: CASSHSDRGWQFF. DNA for the CDR3: TGTGCCAGCAGCCATTCAGACCGGGGATGGCAGTTCTTC.

This clone was recorded once. The chain combines TRBV2 with TRBJ2-5; 11 bases match TRBD2. V lost 3 bases and J lost 4; bases outside the gene matches: 1. Germline V lookup: CDR1 SNHLY, CDR2 FYNNEI. CDR3 length: 14 amino acids. The chain's CDR3 is CASSDGTSGETQYF. The CDR3 DNA is TGTGCCAGCAGTGATGGGACTAGCGGAGAGACCCAGTACTTC.

The chain has TRBV7-2 and TRBJ2-3; D is ambiguous. This CDR3 is built from 12 residues. Germline V gene lookup returns CDR1 SGHTA and CDR2 FQGNSA. V gave up 5 bases and J gave up 2 bases, with 5 bases separating them. CDR3 sequence: CASSLITDTQYF. The DNA of the CDR3 is TGTGCCAGCAGCCTAATCACAGATACGCAGTATTTT.

This clone occurred a few times. This rearrangement joins TRBV30 to TRBJ2-7, with D maybe TRBD1 (5 bases). The CDR3 contains 13 residues. The V gene lost 1 base and the J gene lost 5 bases, with 12 bases spanning the gap. Per the germline V gene, CDR1 is GTSNPN and CDR2 is SVGIG (reference sequence). Written as DNA, the CDR3 is TGTGCCTGGAGTGGTGCAGGGTGGCACGAGCAGTACTTC. This sequence encodes CAWSGAGWHEQYF.

This sequence joins TRBV19 and TRBJ1-2; 8 nucleotides match TRBD1. CDR1 and CDR2 (germline): LNHDA, SQIVND (reference sequence). This CDR3 contains 15 residues. J lost 2 bases, V lost 7 bases, and 9 bases had no gene match. As DNA, the CDR3 is TGTGCCAGTACCCAGGGGGCAGGGGGGAACTATGGCTACACCTTC. Protein sequence: CASTQGAGGNYGYTF.

The chain couples TRBV5-1 to TRBJ2-7; a possible D gene is TRBD1 (5 bases). Trimming took off 3 bases at V and 3 bases at J, with 13 bases between the two ends. CDR3 length: 14 amino acids. Germline V gene sequence: CDR1 SGHRS, CDR2 YFSETQ. CDR3 in DNA: TGCGCCAGCAGCTACCAATCCGACAGCTACGAGCAGTACTTC. It encodes CASSYQSDSYEQYF. Complete variable domain (other parts from reference TRBV5-1 and TRBJ2-7): KAGVTQTPRYLIKTRGQQVTLSCSPISGHRSVSWYQQTPGQGLQFLFEYFSETQRNKGNFPGRFSGRQFSNSRSEMNVSTLELGDSALYLCASSYQSDSYEQYFGPGTRLTVT.